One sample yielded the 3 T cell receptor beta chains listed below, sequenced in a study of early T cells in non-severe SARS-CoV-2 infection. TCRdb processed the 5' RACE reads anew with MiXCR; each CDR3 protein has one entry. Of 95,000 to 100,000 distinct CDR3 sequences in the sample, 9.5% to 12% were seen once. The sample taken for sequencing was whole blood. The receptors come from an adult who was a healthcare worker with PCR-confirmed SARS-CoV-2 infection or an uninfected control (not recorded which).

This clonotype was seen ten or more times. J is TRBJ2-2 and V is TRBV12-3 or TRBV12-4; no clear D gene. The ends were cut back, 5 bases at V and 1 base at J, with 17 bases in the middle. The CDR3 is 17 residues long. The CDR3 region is CASSNVWTRQNTGELFF. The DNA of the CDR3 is TGTGCCAGCAGTAACGTTTGGACGAGGCAGAACACCGGGGAGCTGTTTTTT.

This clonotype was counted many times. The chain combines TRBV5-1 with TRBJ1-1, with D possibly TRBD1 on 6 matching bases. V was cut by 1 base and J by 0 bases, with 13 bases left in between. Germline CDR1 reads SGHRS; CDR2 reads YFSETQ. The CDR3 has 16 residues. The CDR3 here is CASSLRSGGLNTEAFF. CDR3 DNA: TGCGCCAGCAGCTTGAGGTCTGGGGGCCTGAACACTGAAGCTTTCTTT.

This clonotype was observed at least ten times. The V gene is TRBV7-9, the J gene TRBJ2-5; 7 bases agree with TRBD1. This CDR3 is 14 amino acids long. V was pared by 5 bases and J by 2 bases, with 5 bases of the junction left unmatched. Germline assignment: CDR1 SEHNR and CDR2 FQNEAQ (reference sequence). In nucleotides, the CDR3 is TGTGCCAGCAGCCCCGACAGGGATCAAGAGACCCAGTACTTC. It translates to CASSPDRDQETQYF. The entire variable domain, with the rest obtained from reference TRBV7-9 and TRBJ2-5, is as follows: DTGVSQNPRHKITKRGQNVTFRCDPISEHNRLYWYRQTLGQGPEFLTYFQNEAQLEKSRLLSDRFSAERPKGSFSTLEIQRTEQGDSAMYLCASSPDRDQETQYFGPGTRLLVL.